This T cell receptor (beta chain) was sequenced in a study of T cell responses to AZD1222 COVID-19 vaccine. Study-wide results and limits: Baseline seropositives among AZD1222 recipients totaled only five to seven. Nearly half of the spike-specific TCRs reportedly recognize variant regions that carry no mutations. With two AZD1222 doses given, Spike-specific TCR breadth and depth both rose. Most donors were white British, females outnumbered males, and clonal diversity was possibly underestimated.

V gave up 5 bases and J gave up 4 bases, with 7 bases separating them. Germline V gene lookup returns CDR1 MNHEY and CDR2 SVGEGT. The CDR3 extends over 12 amino acids. Sequencing was performed with immunoSEQ multiplex PCR; in TCRdb, only in-frame clones are kept and a portion is missing. Among 120,000 or so clones listed, 88% were seen once. Details on this clone: The antigen is unknown.

This clonotype was obtained from an adult in good health. The V and J genes are TRBV6-2 or TRBV6-3 and TRBJ2-3; D is ambiguous. This specimen consisted of peripheral blood, obtained on day 0 of AZD1222 vaccination. The CDR3 coding sequence is TGTGCCAGCAGTACCCATGCAGATACGCAGTATTTT. It translates to CASSTHADTQYF.